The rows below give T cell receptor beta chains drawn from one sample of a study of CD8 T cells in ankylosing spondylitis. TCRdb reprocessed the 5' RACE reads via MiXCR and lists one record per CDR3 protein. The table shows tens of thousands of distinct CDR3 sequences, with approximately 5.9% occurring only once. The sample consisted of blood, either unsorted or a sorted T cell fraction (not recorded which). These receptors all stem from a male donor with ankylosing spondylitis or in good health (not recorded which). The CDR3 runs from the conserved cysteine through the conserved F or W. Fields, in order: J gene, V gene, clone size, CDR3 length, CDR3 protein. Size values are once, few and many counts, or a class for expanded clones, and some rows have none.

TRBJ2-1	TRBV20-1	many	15	CSARRGLAGGREQFF
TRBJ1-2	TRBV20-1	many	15	CSARRDNLLNYGYTF
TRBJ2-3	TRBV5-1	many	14	CASSWGLASDTQYF
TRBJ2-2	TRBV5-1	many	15	CASSPAGELTGELFF
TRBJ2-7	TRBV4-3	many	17	CASSQDLGSGATYEQYF
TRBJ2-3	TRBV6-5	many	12	CASGRATDTQYF
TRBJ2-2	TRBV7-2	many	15	CASSLTTSGRGELFF
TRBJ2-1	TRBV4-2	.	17	CASSPTPDGAKYNEQFF
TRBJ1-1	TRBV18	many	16	CASSPLRAGGIPEAFF
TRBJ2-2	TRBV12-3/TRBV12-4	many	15	CASSATSGGAGELFF